The rows below give T cell receptor beta chains drawn from one sample of a study of T-cell memory formation after mild COVID-19. TCRdb reprocessed the 5' RACE reads via MiXCR and lists one record per CDR3 protein. This sample has around 450,000 distinct CDR3 sequences, with over 15% found just once. Material for sequencing was PBMCs or a T cell subset sorted from them (not recorded which). The receptors stem from an adult woman who had mild COVID-19 (a few samples of this study predate the infection). Cell type and time point are not known. CDR3s include the opening cysteine and the closing phenylalanine or tryptophan.

V	length	CDR3
TRBV5-1	14	CASSFLYGADTQYF
TRBV29-1	12	CSVGGPAFEQYF
TRBV6-6	21	CASSHAGTGRVLRDLNTEAFF
TRBV20-1	13	CSAPLWVREGQFF
TRBV24-1	11	CGEISNQPQHF
TRBV7-9	15	CASSFKRRDDTEAFF
TRBV5-1	14	CASSLDRQDTEAFF
TRBV7-9	13	CASSLAADNEQFF
TRBV12-3/TRBV12-4	15	CASSFNSPNTGELFF
TRBV7-2	13	CASSLGRGASTLF
TRBV7-6	14	CASSPTATNEKLFF
TRBV7-2	15	CASSLAGGTAYEQYF
TRBV29-1	17	CSVVLSSRTGGNQPQHF
TRBV28	14	CASRSGQGIDTQYF
TRBV5-1	15	CASSTGDGSNQPQHF
TRBV20-1	12	CSGLMATGELFF
TRBV12-3/TRBV12-4	13	CASTLDPNTEAFF
TRBV18	16	CASSQTGGLSYNEQFF
TRBV9	14	CASSVDRGRNEQFF
TRBV12-3/TRBV12-4	15	CASSTGTGALNEQFF
TRBV12-3/TRBV12-4	15	CASSLTGTSNAEAFF
TRBV5-5	15	CASSLQAGGPDTQYF
TRBV20-1	14	CSAREGTANEKLFF
TRBV12-3/TRBV12-4	16	CASSPHLRTGGQGKYF
TRBV6-6	15	CASSWGASSSYEQYF
TRBV29-1	12	CSVRTGSYEQYF
TRBV7-3	16	CASSPGLAGGTETQYF
TRBV19	15	CASSMTGGHINEQFF
TRBV7-9	16	CASSLTGARGSGELFF
TRBV14	14	CASSPQMVGETQYF
TRBV4-1	16	CASSQAEPGRGNGYTF
TRBV6-6	14	CASSARDPQETQYF
TRBV6-5	16	CASSYSGRLSTDTQYF
TRBV5-1	14	CASSPRTGDTEAFF
TRBV4-1	15	CASSPGQGAGYGYTF
TRBV20-1	14	CSARDTSPSGEQYF
TRBV20-1	14	CSARKLSGSDTQYF
TRBV18	15	CASSPSDSPWHEQFF
TRBV28	15	CASSFLLQSSYEQYF
TRBV12-3/TRBV12-4	14	CASSPLAVGNEQFF
TRBV6-2/TRBV6-3	15	CASSYGLAGTYEQYF
TRBV6-2/TRBV6-3	13	CASRWAGPPTQYF
TRBV12-3/TRBV12-4	13	CASSLGSTNEQYF
TRBV12-3/TRBV12-4	14	CASSHGLGGEKLFF
TRBV10-3	15	CAISEAGGSTDTQYF
TRBV27	14	CASRTYTLNTEAFF
TRBV20-1	12	CSARGQPLGYTF
TRBV12-3/TRBV12-4	15	CASSFYREAKNIQYF
TRBV2	11	CASSNRFAQYF
TRBV15	14	CATSRDPAGHEAFF
TRBV19	12	CAKRGGAYGYTF
TRBV6-6	13	CASSVRDRGEAFF
TRBV7-9	15	CASSLDSGHRGEQYF